This T cell receptor beta chain was recorded in a study of identical twins (dated by TCRdb to 2016 to 2018). Study-level background: TCR alpha and beta repertoires from monozygotic twins, unrelated adults of various ages and cord blood were deep-sequenced to test whether fetal clonotypes persist. Replicate twin experiments were performed at different times using different library preparation protocols to rule out contamination.

Results the study describes overall, beyond this receptor: Because the same donors could not be followed over many years, the conclusions relied on cross-sectional statistical analysis. In beta out-of-frame sequences, excess twin sharing was weaker, because having fewer shared sequences lowered the signal-to-noise ratio. Abundant cord blood beta clonotypes carried fewer insertions; young adult naive repertoires showed a weaker similar trend, while memory repertoires showed none. In monozygotic twins, recombination models systematically underestimated out-of-frame TCR alpha sharing, but the models matched the sharing seen between unrelated individuals. Compared with coincidental sharing between unrelated individuals, out-of-frame TCR alpha sequences shared between twins had an excess of sequences with low generation probability. Invariant T cells such as MAIT and iNKT could partly confound zero-insertion analyses, although diverse VJ usage argued against such confounding for most clonotypes.

The CDR3, cysteine through phenylalanine, is 11 amino acids long. This entry keeps only the CDR3 DNA: 33 bases, framed from base 1. V is reduced by 1 base and J by 7 bases, leaving a spacing of 5 bases between them. CDR1 and CDR2, per the germline V gene, are MGHRA and YSYEKL. The method behind the library was 5' RACE. Sequenced using an Illumina HiSeq 2000. A universal primer binding site was introduced by template switching, and a unique molecular identifier was present in the final cDNA, enabling accurate counting of TCR cDNA molecules. First-strand cDNA for TCR alpha and beta chains was synthesized from specific primers in the conserved constant-segment region. Each cDNA library was double barcoded, with a SMART-Mk sample barcode plus Illumina barcodes, to control for contamination. TruSeq adapter sequences and Illumina sample barcodes were added in two successive PCR steps. TCR alpha and beta cDNA libraries were sequenced on the Illumina HiSeq platform with custom primers. In the authors' own workflow: MiGEC processed the raw reads to extract unique molecular identifiers, while MiXCR was used to determine the CDR3 positions. For each individual, recombination models were inferred using an EM algorithm with the repgenHMM and IGoR tools. The analysis of shared clonotypes was done with the tcR package in R, with sharing normalized by the product of cloneset sizes. Out-of-frame nonproductive sequences were analyzed to study raw recombination free of thymic and clonal selection effects. Clones were called with MiXCR by TCRdb after fastp trimmed the public reads at Q25, and only in-frame beta chains were retained. Every distinct CDR3 protein forms one entry, paired with its most common genes and DNA. Here the V and J calls rest on TCRdb's processing, not on the authors' analysis. The sample records 550,000 to 700,000 distinct CDR3 sequences, around 9.6% of which are singletons. The ten most abundant clones make up more than 2.5% of the sample.

A few counts support this clonotype. Its antigen target is currently unknown. No much larger clonotype is one base removed from it; base qualities were not supplied. All donors were healthy Caucasians. The twin cohort comprised three pairs of female monozygotic twins, all aged about 18 to 29 years. Peripheral blood mononuclear cells were used as the source from which RNA for TCR libraries was isolated. These data also featured in a second study, about yellow fever vaccine responses in identical twins. From the second report: According to the authors, the vaccine-induced T cell response in identical twins seemed to be partly convergent and partly specific to each individual. Focusing on identical twins, the study followed the T cell clones that responded to the vaccine, and did so with precision.

Recombination connected TRBV4-1 to TRBJ2-7; no D gene call is confident. Sequenced material: PBMCs. This TCR derives from a woman aged 18-29 years in good health. The nucleotide sequence is given as TGCGCCAGCAGCCAAGTGGAGGAGCAGTACTTC. Its protein reads: CASSQVEEQYF.